One sample yielded the 22 T cell receptor beta chains listed below, sequenced in a study of OX40 agonist ivuxolimab in advanced cancers. Library preparation employed the immunoSEQ multiplex PCR assay. Sourced from immuneACCESS, this table was stored by TCRdb with only in-frame sequences that have V and J called. A share of the clones is absent; for the studies checked, an unresolved V gene accounts for under half, and the remainder has no known explanation. The sample table records more than 50,000 clones; 65% to 90% of these occur just once. The ten most abundant clones make up around 0.9% of the sample. Sequencing used CD4+ or CD8+ T cells sorted from blood, obtained in a trial of the OX40 agonist ivuxolimab. These receptors came from an adult with an advanced solid tumor such as melanoma, head and neck, liver or kidney cancer.

The chain carries TRBV9 and TRBJ2-2; D is unresolved. This CDR3 spans 14 amino acids. Trimming stripped 3 bases from V and 1 base from J, with 7 bases between. The germline gives CDR1 SGDLS, CDR2 YYNGEE. In nucleotides, the CDR3 is TGTGCCAGCAGCGCTAGACAGAACACCGGGGAGCTGTTTTTT. Its translation is CASSARQNTGELFF. The complete variable domain, with remaining parts taken from reference TRBV9 and TRBJ2-2, reads DSGVTQTPKHLITATGQRVTLRCSPRSGDLSVYWYQQSLDQGLQFLIQYYNGEERAKGNILERFSAQQFPDLHSELNLSSLELGDSALYFCASSARQNTGELFFGEGSRLTVL.

V is TRBV7-2 and J is TRBJ2-1, with a tentative D call TRBD1 (6 bases). The V end lost 8 bases, the J end lost 0 bases, and 14 bases lay between the germline ends. CDR3 size: 15 residues. The V gene's germline CDR1 is SGHTA and CDR2 FQGNSA. The CDR3 region has the DNA TGTGCCAGCTCAAAGGACAGTAGCTCCTACAATGAGCAGTTCTTC. It yields the protein CASSKDSSSYNEQFF.

V is TRBV7-9 and J is TRBJ1-1; 7 bases are a match to TRBD1. The trim removed 5 bases at V and 0 bases at J, leaving 6 bases unmatched. Germline CDR1 is SEHNR and CDR2 is FQNEAQ (reference sequence). The CDR3 runs 15 residues. The CDR3 bases are TGTGCCAGCAGCCGCTGGGACAGCATGAACACTGAAGCTTTCTTT. Translating it yields CASSRWDSMNTEAFF.

This chain links TRBV15 with TRBJ2-5; 8 nucleotides match TRBD1. This CDR3 has 12 residues. Germline assignment: CDR1 LNHNV and CDR2 YYDKDF (reference sequence). With 8 bases clipped from V and 1 base from J, the junction kept 0 bases outside the gene matches. CDR3 sequence: CATGTGQETQYF. The CDR3 coding sequence is TGTGCCACCGGGACAGGCCAAGAGACCCAGTACTTC.

The J gene is TRBJ1-6, the V gene TRBV27; 7 nucleotides line up with TRBD1. With 2 bases clipped from V and 9 bases from J, the junction kept 7 bases outside the gene matches. Germline V CDR1 and CDR2: MNHEY, SMNVEV (reference sequence). The CDR3 covers 15 residues. For the CDR3, the DNA is TGTGCCAGCAGTTTACAACAGGGGTACGCTTCACCCCTCCACTTT. Protein: CASSLQQGYASPLHF.

The rearrangement joins TRBV27 to TRBJ1-6; D is possibly TRBD1 (5 bases). Deletions cut 1 base from V and 7 bases from J, with 14 bases between. The CDR3 covers 16 residues. Germline CDR1 and CDR2: MNHEY and SMNVEV (reference sequence). The CDR3 spells CASSLLIGTGNSPLHF. The CDR3 nucleotides are TGTGCCAGCAGTTTATTGATTGGGACCGGGAATTCACCCCTCCACTTT.

V usage is TRBV6-6 and J usage is TRBJ2-5, with no clear D. The V end lost 6 bases, the J end lost 5 bases, and 13 bases lay between the germline ends. Germline V lookup: CDR1 MNHNY, CDR2 SVGAGI (reference sequence). There are 13 residues in the CDR3. The CDR3 loop is CASSPELGETQYF. CDR3 sequence (DNA): TGTGCCAGCAGCCCCGAATTGGGGGAGACCCAGTACTTC.

The chain combines TRBV15 with TRBJ2-2, with 7 bases fitting TRBD1. V trimming: 1 base; J trimming: 2 bases; junction bases outside the gene matches: 4. Germline values: CDR1 LNHNV, CDR2 YYDKDF (reference sequence). The CDR3 is made up of 16 amino acids. The CDR3 loop is CATSRGDRPNTGELFF. Written as DNA, the CDR3 is TGTGCCACCAGCAGAGGGGACAGACCCAACACCGGGGAGCTGTTTTTT.

The chain is built from TRBV5-1 and TRBJ2-1, with D perhaps matching TRBD1 (5 bases). V lost 0 bases, J lost 2 bases, and 6 bases lay in between. The germline CDR1 and CDR2 sequences are SGHRS and YFSETQ. The CDR3 has 14 amino acids. The CDR3 region has the DNA TGCGCCAGCAGCTTGGGACAGACCTACAATGAGCAGTTCTTC. Protein sequence: CASSLGQTYNEQFF.

This clone has more than one count but fewer than ten. The chain joins TRBV2 to TRBJ2-1; D is possibly TRBD2 (5 bases). This CDR3 has 13 amino acids. V was cut by 2 bases and J by 4 bases, with 6 bases left in between. Per the germline V gene, CDR1 is SNHLY and CDR2 is FYNNEI. CDR3 DNA: TGTGCCAGCAGTGAATTAGCGTACAATGAGCAGTTCTTC. Its protein product is CASSELAYNEQFF.

In DNA, the CDR3 is TGCAGCGCGCGAGGACAGGGCGAAGCCGGGGAGCTGTTTTTT. It is translated as CSARGQGEAGELFF. The chain recombines TRBV29-1 with TRBJ2-2; 8 positions agree with TRBD1. V shed 7 bases, J shed 6 bases, and the junction held 10 bases outside the gene matches. Germline V gene sequence: CDR1 SQVTM, CDR2 ANQGSEA. The CDR3 covers 14 residues.

This sequence joins TRBV2 and TRBJ1-5; the D is unclear. Germline V gives CDR1 SNHLY, CDR2 FYNNEI. CDR3 length equals 14 residues. Trimming cost V 6 bases and J 2 bases, with 11 bases left between them. Here the CDR3 reads CASSVRWGNQPQHF. The CDR3 region has the DNA TGTGCCAGCAGCGTCAGGTGGGGCAATCAGCCCCAGCATTTT.

This clone came up a few times. J is TRBJ2-5 and V is TRBV5-1; perhaps TRBD2 as D (6 bases). V was pared by 1 base and J by 4 bases, with 11 bases between. In germline, CDR1 is SGHRS, CDR2 YFSETQ. This CDR3 spans 14 amino acids. DNA for the CDR3: TGCGCCAGCAGCTTGAGTTCCGGGGGAGAGACCCAGTACTTC. It is translated as CASSLSSGGETQYF.

J is TRBJ2-5 and V is TRBV5-4; D not certain. The CDR3 sequence is 16 residues long. Trimming cost V 4 bases and J 3 bases, with 19 bases left between them. The germline V gene encodes CDR1 SGHNT and CDR2 YYREEE (reference sequence). As DNA, the CDR3 is TGTGCCAGCAGCCCTCCGGGCACTACTCCCAAAGAGACCCAGTACTTC. Amino acid sequence: CASSPPGTTPKETQYF.

The chain is built from TRBV18 and TRBJ1-6, with D unclear. This CDR3 is 13 amino acids long. V was clipped by 3 bases and J by 10 bases, with 10 bases between them. Germline V gene data show CDR1 as KGHSH and CDR2 as LQKENI. In DNA form, the CDR3 reads TGTGCCAGCTCACCGGGTCCCCAGTCACCCCTCCACTTT. It yields the protein CASSPGPQSPLHF.

The J gene is TRBJ2-1, the V gene TRBV28; 11 bases agree with TRBD1. The CDR3 totals 16 residues. Germline V lookup: CDR1 MDHEN, CDR2 SYDVKM. The trim removed 5 bases at V and 8 bases at J, leaving 11 bases unmatched. CDR3: CASSTPGQGVHDEQFF. The CDR3 DNA reads as TGTGCCAGCAGTACGCCGGGACAGGGGGTCCACGATGAGCAGTTCTTC.

This chain joins TRBV5-8 and TRBJ2-4; D may be TRBD1 or TRBD2 (6 bases each). Germline V gives CDR1 SGHTS, CDR2 YDEGEE. V was cut by 0 bases and J by 9 bases, with 13 bases left in between. This CDR3 is 14 amino acids long. CDR3 sequence (DNA): TGTGCCAGCAGCTTGGAAAGGGGGGTGGGCATTCAGTACTTC. This sequence encodes CASSLERGVGIQYF.

The J gene is TRBJ2-2, the V gene TRBV6-1, with D hard to call. This CDR3 comprises 16 residues. V was cut by 3 bases and J by 4 bases, with 15 bases left in between. Per germline, CDR1 MNHNS and CDR2 SASEGT. The CDR3 nucleotides read TGTGCCAGCAGTGAGCCAAGAGGTGTGGGCACCGGGGAGCTGTTTTTT. It encodes CASSEPRGVGTGELFF.

This clone has more than one count but fewer than ten. The V gene is TRBV18, the J gene TRBJ2-5; D remains unclear. The V gene's germline CDR1 is KGHSH and CDR2 LQKENI. The ends were cut back, 2 bases at V and 5 bases at J, with 15 bases in the middle. This CDR3 comprises 15 residues. CDR3 region: CASSPVPDTEETQYF. The DNA of the CDR3 is TGTGCCAGCTCACCAGTTCCAGACACCGAGGAGACCCAGTACTTC.

J is TRBJ2-2 and V is TRBV5-1, with D possibly TRBD1 on 5 matching bases. V lost 0 bases to trimming and J lost 4 bases, with 13 bases between them. This CDR3 has 16 amino acids. The germline V gene has CDR1 SGHRS and CDR2 YFSETQ. As DNA, the CDR3 is TGCGCCAGCAGCTTGGCCAGGGCAGAACTCACCGGGGAGCTGTTTTTT. Protein product: CASSLARAELTGELFF.

The genes are TRBV4-1 and TRBJ1-1, with D uncertain. V was shortened by 0 bases and J by 1 base, with 15 bases between the two germline ends. The CDR3 length is 17 residues. Germline CDR1 MGHRA, CDR2 YSYEKL. For the CDR3, the DNA is TGCGCCAGCAGCCAAGAAAGACCCGGCGCTGCGAACACTGAAGCTTTCTTT. Its protein is CASSQERPGAANTEAFF.

The chain employs TRBV6-1 and TRBJ2-7, with D perhaps being TRBD1 or TRBD2 (5 bases each). V dropped 7 bases and J dropped 4 bases, with 14 bases sitting between them. The CDR3 length is 13 residues. CDR1 and CDR2 from the germline V gene are MNHNS and SASEGT. The CDR3 DNA reads as TGTGCCAGCAACGGGGACCCAAGGTACGAGCAGTACTTC. Protein: CASNGDPRYEQYF.